This T cell receptor beta chain was profiled in a study of blood T cell repertoires in COVID-19. The data were produced by immunoSEQ multiplex PCR, yet TCRdb's version contains in-frame clones alone and is incomplete. The sample gives about 29,000 clones, roughly 83% of which show up once; 9% to 10% is in the top ten. Trimming removed 2 bases at V and 6 bases at J, with 5 bases between. The CDR3 spans 12 residues. Germline assignment: CDR1 MNHNS and CDR2 SASEGT. This clone was seen a handful of times. This TCR was sampled from a man older than 75 with active COVID-19. The specimen was peripheral blood. This chain uses TRBV6-1 with TRBJ1-5; D remains ambiguous. The CDR3 region has the DNA TGTGCCAGCAGTGAAAGAGCTCAGCCCCAGCATTTT. Translating gives CASSERAQPQHF.